The 18 T cell receptor beta chains below were found in one sample sequenced in a study of T cell responses to AZD1222 COVID-19 vaccine (dated by TCRdb to the early 2020s). Libraries came from the immunoSEQ multiplex PCR assay. Not all clones reach the TCRdb copy of this immuneACCESS table, which keeps in-frame sequences only. Checked studies attribute under half of the gap to unresolved V genes and leave the rest unexplained. A total of fewer than 150,000 clones appear in this sample, roughly nine tenths of them only once. The ten largest account for around a tenth of the sample. The time point label corresponds to: about 28 days (+/-7) after the second vaccine dose. This specimen consisted of peripheral blood, obtained 28 days after the second AZD1222 dose. Source of these receptors: an adult who received the AZD1222 COVID-19 vaccine.

The gene calls are TRBV6-5 and TRBJ2-1, with 7 positions matching TRBD2. V was clipped by 4 bases and J by 5 bases; unmatched bases: 8. The CDR3 contains 15 residues. Germline assignment: CDR1 MNHEY and CDR2 SVGAGI. CDR3 in amino acids: CASSSPGGSNNEQFF. The CDR3 DNA follows: TGTGCCAGCAGTTCTCCCGGGGGGTCGAACAATGAGCAGTTCTTC.

This sequence joins TRBV24-1 and TRBJ1-1; unclear D gene. Per the germline V gene, CDR1 is KGHDR and CDR2 is SFDVKD. The CDR3 covers 16 residues. V was clipped by 8 bases and J by 10 bases, with 28 bases between them. The CDR3 DNA follows: TGTGCCACCACTACCACATTTGCATGGGTTTCTCCTGGAGCTTTCTTT. Its translation is CATTTTFAWVSPGAFF.

CDR3 DNA: TGTGCCAGCAGCTTAGCGCTAAGGAGTGCCTCCGGAAACACCATATATTTT. The encoded protein is CASSLALRSASGNTIYF. The chain combines TRBV7-9 with TRBJ1-3; D not certain. Germline loops: CDR1 SEHNR, CDR2 FQNEAQ (reference sequence). Trimming cost V 0 bases and J 4 bases, with 16 bases left between them. The CDR3 consists of 17 residues.

This sequence joins TRBV28 and TRBJ2-5, with D unresolved. Germline V gives CDR1 MDHEN, CDR2 SYDVKM. The CDR3 spans 13 residues. Trimming cost V 3 bases and J 1 base, with 6 bases left between them. CDR3 nucleotide sequence: TGTGCCAGCAGTTTCGACACCCAAGAGACCCAGTACTTC. This encodes CASSFDTQETQYF.

This clone was detected once. The chain couples TRBV7-9 to TRBJ1-5, with D unresolved. Germline V gene lookup returns CDR1 SEHNR and CDR2 FQNEAQ (reference sequence). The ends were cut back, 6 bases at V and 16 bases at J, with 19 bases in the middle. This CDR3 has 12 residues. In nucleotides, the CDR3 is TGTGCCAGCAGTCGTGGGGTCGAAAGCTTCCATTTT. This sequence encodes CASSRGVESFHF.

This clone was picked up one time. This chain connects TRBV5-1 to TRBJ2-5, with TRBD1 identical over 8 bases. CDR3 length equals 15 residues. Germline assignment: CDR1 SGHRS and CDR2 YFSETQ. The ends lost 7 bases at V and 2 bases at J; junction bases unmatched: 10. Here the CDR3 reads CASSGTGVPQETQYF. DNA for the CDR3: TGCGCCAGCTCCGGGACAGGAGTTCCTCAAGAGACCCAGTACTTC.

The V and J genes are TRBV9 and TRBJ1-2; maybe TRBD1 (6 bases). Germline V CDR1 and CDR2: SGDLS, YYNGEE. There are 14 residues in the CDR3. Trimming took 3 bases from V and 5 from J, leaving 14 bases between them. The CDR3 DNA is TGTGCCAGCAGCGCTAGGGGGGGCGCGTATGGCTACACCTTC. It yields the protein CASSARGGAYGYTF.

V usage is TRBV18 and J usage is TRBJ1-6; D gene uncertain. This CDR3 contains 16 residues. Germline CDR1 is KGHSH and CDR2 is LQKENI. V was clipped by 3 bases and J by 7 bases, with 16 bases between them. The CDR3 loop reads CASSPTLPGPNSPLHF. Written as DNA, the CDR3 is TGTGCCAGCTCACCGACCCTACCTGGGCCGAATTCACCCCTCCACTTT.

The J gene is TRBJ2-7, the V gene TRBV7-9; D might be TRBD2 (6 bases). The CDR3 totals 14 residues. Deletions cut 2 bases from V and 6 bases from J, with 14 bases between. Looked up from germline, CDR1 is SEHNR and CDR2 is FQNEAQ (reference sequence). CDR3 DNA sequence: TGTGCCAGCAGCTTATTCGGGAGCGCGAGCGAGCAGTACTTC. Translation: CASSLFGSASEQYF.

This clone is a singleton in its sample. The chain couples TRBV7-9 to TRBJ2-2, with TRBD2 as a possible D gene (6 bases). CDR1 is SEHNR and CDR2 is FQNEAQ in the germline V gene (reference sequence). The ends were cut back, 5 bases at V and 4 bases at J, with 11 bases in the middle. The CDR3 has 14 amino acids. The CDR3 sequence: CASSVRGGTGELFF. The CDR3 nucleotides read TGTGCCAGCAGCGTACGGGGAGGCACCGGGGAGCTGTTTTTT.

This clone was detected only once. The rearrangement uses TRBV28 and TRBJ1-1; possible D gene TRBD1, 5 bases. Trimming cost V 6 bases and J 9 bases, with 23 bases left between them. CDR1 and CDR2 (germline): MDHEN, SYDVKM. The CDR3 is 15 amino acids. The CDR3 region has the DNA TGTGCCAGCAGCGGCACAGGAGCTCCCCCCAGGAAAGCTTTCTTT. As protein: CASSGTGAPPRKAFF.

The J gene is TRBJ2-7, the V gene TRBV19; D uncertain. CDR1 is LNHDA, CDR2 SQIVND, per germline (reference sequence). CDR3 length: 14 amino acids. V lost 10 bases and J 1 base, leaving 17 bases between the germline ends. The CDR3 region has the DNA TGTGCCACAGTAGGAACGGGCGCTTCCTACGAGCAGTACTTC. Translating gives CATVGTGASYEQYF. The full variable domain, with the rest looked up from reference TRBV19 and TRBJ2-7, is DGGITQSPKYLFRKEGQNVTLSCEQNLNHDAMYWYRQDPGQGLRLIYYSQIVNDFQKGDIAEGYSVSREKKESFPLTVTSAQKNPTAFYLCATVGTGASYEQYFGPGTRLTVT.

In regard to this clone: The junction and the germline gene differ at one end; a read error may be behind it. V usage is TRBV7-8 and J usage is TRBJ2-5; 11 bases line up with TRBD2. The CDR3 runs to 17 residues. Germline lookup yields CDR1 SGHVS and CDR2 FQNEAQ. The CDR3 sequence is CVSSLASTSGVQETQYF. The CDR3 DNA is TGTGTCAGCAGCTTAGCCTCGACTAGCGGGGTCCAAGAGACCCAGTACTTC.

The chain joins TRBV27 to TRBJ1-3, with D unresolved. The ends were cut back, 5 bases at V and 10 bases at J, with 6 bases in the middle. The length of the CDR3 is 10 residues. CDR1 MNHEY and CDR2 SMNVEV come from the germline V gene (reference sequence). The DNA for the CDR3 is TGTGCCAGCAGTAGGAATACCATATATTTT. Encoded protein: CASSRNTIYF.

V and J are TRBV29-1 and TRBJ2-1, with D tentatively TRBD1 (6 bases). Germline loops: CDR1 SQVTM, CDR2 ANQGSEA. The V and J ends lost 4 bases and 5 bases respectively, with 12 bases between them. This CDR3 has 13 amino acids. The CDR3 protein is CSVGGQTNNEQFF. DNA for the CDR3: TGCAGCGTTGGCGGACAGACTAACAATGAGCAGTTCTTC.

The J gene is TRBJ1-2, the V gene TRBV6-5; D may be TRBD1 (5 bases). V lost 0 bases and J 4 bases, leaving 12 bases between the germline ends. The germline CDR1 and CDR2 sequences are MNHEY and SVGAGI. The CDR3 covers 15 residues. CDR3 residues: CASSYSPDSFYGYTF. CDR3 nucleotide sequence: TGTGCCAGCAGTTACTCCCCCGACAGCTTCTATGGCTACACCTTC.

J is TRBJ2-3 and V is TRBV29-1; TRBD2 aligns across 8 bases. The CDR3 totals 14 residues. V shed 8 bases, J shed 6 bases, and the junction held 13 bases outside the gene matches. In germline, CDR1 is SQVTM, CDR2 ANQGSEA. This CDR3 reads CSTVRGGPGDTQYF. The DNA of the CDR3 is TGCAGCACCGTGCGCGGGGGGCCGGGGGATACGCAGTATTTT.

The rearrangement joins TRBV5-6 to TRBJ1-6, with TRBD1 matching 7 bases. The V gene end was trimmed by 3 bases and the J gene end by 4 bases; junction bases not matched to a gene: 13. The germline gives CDR1 SGHDT, CDR2 YYEEEE. The CDR3 spans 18 residues. The CDR3 loop is CASSSGQDRLVYNSPLHF. CDR3 nucleotide sequence: TGTGCCAGCAGCTCCGGACAGGACCGGTTAGTTTATAATTCACCCCTCCACTTT. Drawing the rest from reference TRBV5-6 and TRBJ1-6, the complete variable domain is DAGVTQSPTHLIKTRGQQVTLRCSPKSGHDTVSWYQQALGQGPQFIFQYYEEEERQRGNFPDRFSGHQFPNYSSELNVNALLLGDSALYLCASSSGQDRLVYNSPLHFGNGTRLTVT.